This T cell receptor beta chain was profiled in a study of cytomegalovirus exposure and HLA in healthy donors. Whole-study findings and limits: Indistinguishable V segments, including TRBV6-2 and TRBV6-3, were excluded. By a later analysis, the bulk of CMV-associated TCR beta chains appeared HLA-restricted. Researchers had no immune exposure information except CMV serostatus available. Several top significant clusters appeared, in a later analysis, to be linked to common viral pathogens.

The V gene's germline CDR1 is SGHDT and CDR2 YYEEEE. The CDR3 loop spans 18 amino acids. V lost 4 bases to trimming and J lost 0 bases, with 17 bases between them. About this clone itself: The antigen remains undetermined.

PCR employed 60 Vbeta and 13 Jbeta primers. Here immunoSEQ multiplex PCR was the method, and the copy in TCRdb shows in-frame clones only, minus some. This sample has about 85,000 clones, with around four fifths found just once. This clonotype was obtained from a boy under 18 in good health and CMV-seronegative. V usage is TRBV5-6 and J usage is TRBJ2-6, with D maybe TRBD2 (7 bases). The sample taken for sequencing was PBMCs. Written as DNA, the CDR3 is TGTGCCAGCAGCCCCAGGGGAGGGGCCTTCTCTGGGGCCAACGTCCTGACTTTC. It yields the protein CASSPRGGAFSGANVLTF.